This TCR beta chain was observed in a study of blood T cells in healthy people across ages. General observations from the study: CMV infection status of these donors was not known. Using unsorted PBMCs precluded a conclusive naive versus antigen-experienced comparison.

The use of a sample-barcoded 5' primer and a J-beta primer mix characterized a second PCR of roughly 6 to 11 cycles. TCRdb used MiXCR to reprocess the 5' RACE reads, holding one entry per CDR3 protein. The sample lists 1,800,000 or so distinct CDR3 sequences, about 39% occurring once. In the case of this clonotype: Its antigen is as yet unknown.

The V and J ends lost 2 bases and 9 bases respectively, with 12 bases between them. The CDR3 has 13 residues. Germline loops: CDR1 MDHEN, CDR2 SYDVKM. Individuals who donated were healthy Caucasians from Russia aged about 6 to 100. PBMCs, at least 7 million per sample, were isolated. The V gene is TRBV28, the J gene TRBJ2-3; perhaps TRBD1 as D (5 bases). This receptor was obtained from a human donor in good health. Sequencing was carried out using blood. The CDR3 region has the DNA TGTGCCAGCAGTTTAAACCAGCAGGGAACGCAGTATTTT. It translates to CASSLNQQGTQYF.